This entry concerns a single T cell receptor (beta chain). Its antigen is undetermined. The sample belongs to a study of T-cell memory formation after mild COVID-19. General study findings and limits: Contracting CD8+ clones were enriched in EMRA, CD4+ mainly in CM and EM. Cross-reactive memory apparently joined, as some responding clones appeared in pre-infection memory.

TCRdb re-derived calls from the 5' RACE reads in MiXCR, one entry per CDR3 protein. The sample has a few hundred thousand distinct CDR3 sequences; 15% to 20% are singletons. Losses at the gene ends were 5 bases for V and 3 bases for J; bases not matched to a gene: 5. Per germline, CDR1 SEHNR and CDR2 FQNEAQ (reference sequence). The CDR3 totals 14 residues. The TCR sequence derives from a man between 18 and 29 years old who had mild COVID-19 (a few samples of this study predate the infection). Cell type and time point are not known. Source material: PBMCs or a T cell subset sorted from them (not recorded which). This chain uses TRBV7-9 with TRBJ2-7; TRBD1 agrees at 9 bases. The CDR3 nucleotides read TGTGCCAGCAGCCCGCCGGGACAGGGCTACGAGCAGTACTTC. Translating it yields CASSPPGQGYEQYF.